This T cell receptor (beta chain) was recovered during a study of blood T cell repertoires in COVID-19 (TCRdb year 2020). Concerning the study at large: Collaborator samples came from the United States, Italy and Spain and covered acute and convalescent phases of COVID-19. The prospective study material was composed of cDNA or gDNA derived from T cells, B-cell-depleted T cells, or PBMCs. Subjects who had been exposed to COVID-19, were actively infected with it, or had recovered from it provided the deeply sampled blood TCRbeta repertoires that made up the dataset. The repertoires were made available in a free public database intended to serve as a resource for research on the immune response to SARS-CoV-2. The samples were drawn from the first 160 participants of the ongoing ImmuneRACE study and from 1,254 subjects provided by 6 global collaborators. Sample metadata almost always included a de-identified subject ID, COVID-19 status, age in years and sex. Where available, HLA class I and class II types were taken from metadata supplied by the sample provider and were not determined by assay-based typing. Broad study findings and their caveats: Clinical and demographic metadata were provided uncurated, with the amount varying by source and participant.

This clone was counted between two and nine times. Its specific antigen is unknown. Base qualities are not provided; no much larger clone lies one nucleotide away. The immunoSEQ Assay, a bias-controlled multiplex PCR, was used to amplify TCRbeta CDR3 regions from genomic DNA. In the authors' own workflow: Within the assay, amplification of reference gene primers was used to estimate how many nucleated cells each sample contained. Sequence reads were collapsed and filtered to measure the absolute abundance of every unique TCRbeta CDR3 rearrangement. Productive Simpson clonality was computed per sample as the square root of Simpson's diversity index over productive rearrangements. TCRdb re-hosts the immuneACCESS table, in-frame sequences only. Its copies lack some clones; in the studies checked, an unresolved V gene accounts for under half of them, and the cause for the rest is not known. That table furnishes V, J and clone size, whereas the DNA furnished D and trimming. The sample includes some 74,000 clones, with approximately 80% observed a single time. The ten largest clones represent 4.8% of the sample.

The CDR3 starts with the cysteine, ends with the phenylalanine, and has 15 residues. The CDR3 DNA has 45 bases and is translated from base 1. The germline V gene supplies CDR1 SGHRS and CDR2 YFSETQ. Between the V and J ends, shortened by 2 bases and 6 bases respectively, the junction contains 16 bases. Each collaborating institution followed its own protocols to collect whole blood in K2EDTA tubes. For TCRbeta analysis, collaborators shipped samples in one of three forms: frozen whole blood, isolated PBMCs, or DNA extracted from either of those sample types. The receptor was isolated from a woman aged 80 or over with active or convalescent COVID-19. The rearranged segments are TRBV5-1 and TRBJ2-3; TRBD1 is a weak D gene call, 5 bases matching. The sequencing sample was made of peripheral blood. The CDR3 reads as follows: CASSLQVTNRDTQYF. In nucleotide form, the sequence is TGCGCCAGCAGCTTACAGGTCACGAATAGGGATACGCAGTATTTT.